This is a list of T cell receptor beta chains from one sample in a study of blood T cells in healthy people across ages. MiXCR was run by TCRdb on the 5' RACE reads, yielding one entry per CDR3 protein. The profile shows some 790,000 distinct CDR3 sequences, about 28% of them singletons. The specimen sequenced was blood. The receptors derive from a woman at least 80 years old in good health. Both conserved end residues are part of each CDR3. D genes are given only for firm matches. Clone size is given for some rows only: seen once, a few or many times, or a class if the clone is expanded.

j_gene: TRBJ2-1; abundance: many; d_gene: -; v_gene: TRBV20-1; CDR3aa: CSARRGTTYNEQFF; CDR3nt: TGCAGTGCGAGGAGGGGGACGACCTACAATGAGCAGTTCTTC
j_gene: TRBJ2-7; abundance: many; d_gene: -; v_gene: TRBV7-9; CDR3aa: CASSRRLGGTDYEQYF; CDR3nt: TGTGCCAGCAGCCGGAGATTAGGGGGTACCGACTACGAGCAGTACTTC
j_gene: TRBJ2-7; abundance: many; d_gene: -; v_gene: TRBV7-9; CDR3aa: CASSFSTAGYEQYF; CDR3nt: TGTGCCAGCAGCTTTTCAACCGCGGGGTACGAGCAGTACTTC
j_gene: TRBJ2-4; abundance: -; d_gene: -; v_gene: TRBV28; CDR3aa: CASSFQLAKNIQYF; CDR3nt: TGTGCCAGCAGTTTCCAGCTAGCCAAAAACATTCAGTACTTC
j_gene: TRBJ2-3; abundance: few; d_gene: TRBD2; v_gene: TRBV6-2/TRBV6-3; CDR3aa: CASSHREAGGPKDTQYF; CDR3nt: TGTGCCAGCAGTCACCGGGAAGCGGGGGGGCCGAAAGATACGCAGTATTTT
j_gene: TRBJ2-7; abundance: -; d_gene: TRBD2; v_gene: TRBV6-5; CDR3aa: CASSVSGRAYEQYF; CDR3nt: TGTGCCAGCAGTGTTAGCGGGAGGGCCTACGAGCAGTACTTC
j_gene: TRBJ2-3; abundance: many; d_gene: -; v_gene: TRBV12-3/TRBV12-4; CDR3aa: CASSFRGSGYTQYF; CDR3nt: TGTGCCAGCAGTTTTAGGGGCTCGGGTTATACGCAGTATTTT
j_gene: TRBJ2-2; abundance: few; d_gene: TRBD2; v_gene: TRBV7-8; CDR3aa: CASSLVSGANTGELFF; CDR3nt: TGTGCCAGCAGCTTAGTGAGCGGGGCGAACACCGGGGAGCTGTTTTTT
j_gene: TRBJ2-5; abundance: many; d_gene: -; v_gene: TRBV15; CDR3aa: CATSGGQLVQETQYF; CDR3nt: TGTGCCACCAGCGGGGGCCAGCTAGTACAAGAGACCCAGTACTTC
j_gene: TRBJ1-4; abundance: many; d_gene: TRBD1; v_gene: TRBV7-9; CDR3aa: CASTIRQGGTNEKLFF; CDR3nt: TGTGCCAGCACCATTAGACAGGGCGGCACTAATGAAAAACTGTTTTTT
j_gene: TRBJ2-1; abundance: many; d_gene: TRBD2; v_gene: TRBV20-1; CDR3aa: CSAGPQGTSGVYNEQFF; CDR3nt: TGCAGTGCTGGGCCCCAGGGGACTAGCGGGGTTTACAATGAGCAGTTCTTC
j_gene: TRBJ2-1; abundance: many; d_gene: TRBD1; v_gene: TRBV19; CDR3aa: CASKFGQGSNEQFF; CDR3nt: TGTGCCAGTAAATTCGGACAGGGCAGCAATGAGCAGTTCTTC
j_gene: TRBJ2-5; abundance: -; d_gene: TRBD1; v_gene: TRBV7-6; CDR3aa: CASSLAAVSRGPETQYF; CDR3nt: TGTGCCAGCAGCTTAGCGGCGGTTTCAAGGGGGCCAGAGACCCAGTACTTC
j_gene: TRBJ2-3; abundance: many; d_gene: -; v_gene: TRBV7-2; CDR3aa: CATGPNGLADTQYF; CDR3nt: TGTGCCACCGGTCCGAACGGGTTGGCAGATACGCAGTATTTT
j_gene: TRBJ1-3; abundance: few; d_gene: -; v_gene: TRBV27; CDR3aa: CASSSTSGTASGNTIYF; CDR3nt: TGTGCCAGCAGCTCGACATCGGGTACGGCATCTGGAAACACCATATATTTT
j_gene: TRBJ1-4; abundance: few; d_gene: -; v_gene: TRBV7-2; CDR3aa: CASSPAAGPNEKLFF; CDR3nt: TGTGCCAGCAGTCCCGCTGCCGGTCCTAATGAAAAACTGTTTTTT
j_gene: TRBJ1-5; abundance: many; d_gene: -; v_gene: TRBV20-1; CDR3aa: CSAGDSNQPQHF; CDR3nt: TGCAGTGCAGGGGATAGCAATCAGCCCCAGCATTTT
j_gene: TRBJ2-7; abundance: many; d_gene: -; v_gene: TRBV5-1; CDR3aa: CASSLRDGALEQYF; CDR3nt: TGCGCCAGCAGCTTGAGGGACGGAGCTTTAGAGCAGTACTTC
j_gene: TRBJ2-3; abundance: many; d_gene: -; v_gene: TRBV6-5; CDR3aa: CASSGGLGQRTDTQYF; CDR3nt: TGTGCCAGCAGCGGGGGATTAGGACAGCGCACAGATACGCAGTATTTT
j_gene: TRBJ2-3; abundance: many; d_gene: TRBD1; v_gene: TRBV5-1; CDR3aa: CASSLQGAHTDTQYF; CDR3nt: TGCGCCAGCAGCTTGCAGGGGGCTCACACAGATACGCAGTATTTT
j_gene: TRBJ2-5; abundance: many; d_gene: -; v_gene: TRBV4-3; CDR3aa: CASSQDGRRRQETQYF; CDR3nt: TGCGCCAGCAGCCAAGATGGCCGCCGGCGGCAAGAGACCCAGTACTTC
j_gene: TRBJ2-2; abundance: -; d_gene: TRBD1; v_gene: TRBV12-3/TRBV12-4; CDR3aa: CASSQTRDRGRNLANTGELFF; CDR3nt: TGTGCCAGCAGCCAGACTCGGGACAGGGGGCGAAACCTTGCGAACACCGGGGAGCTGTTTTTT
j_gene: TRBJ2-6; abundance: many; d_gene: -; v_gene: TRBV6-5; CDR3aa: CASGKQTSGANVLTF; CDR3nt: TGTGCCAGCGGTAAACAGACCTCTGGGGCCAACGTCCTGACTTTC
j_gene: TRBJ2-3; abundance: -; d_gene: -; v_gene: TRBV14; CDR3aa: CAGSQQQGGAQYF; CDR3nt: TGTGCCGGCAGCCAACAGCAAGGAGGGGCGCAGTATTTT
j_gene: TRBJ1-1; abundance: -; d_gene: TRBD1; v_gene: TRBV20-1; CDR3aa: CSAGTARKAFF; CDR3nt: TGCAGTGCTGGGACAGCAAGGAAAGCTTTCTTT